This TCR beta chain is drawn from a study of TIL therapy for anti-PD-1-resistant metastatic lung cancer. About the study: Most patients had lung adenocarcinoma. Tumors carried a median 1.5 non-synonymous mutations per megabase.

Regarding time point: pre-treatment sample, taken before nivolumab and TIL therapy. Pleural nodules or supraclavicular lymph nodes made up most of the excised metastases sampled. The length of the CDR3 is 15 residues. CDR1 MNHEY and CDR2 SVGAGI come from the germline V gene. V dropped 8 bases and J dropped 3; count of bases not matched to a gene: 9. The immunoSEQ assay was v3. Survey-level samples got about 2 million read pairs; deep-level samples got roughly 5-6.5 million. Profiled with immunoSEQ multiplex PCR; TCRdb holds only in-frame clones, not every one. The data contain about 100,000 clones, about three fifths of them seen just once; the ten biggest clones take up about 10%.

The clonotype comes from a person aged 25 to 80 with non-small cell lung cancer. Source: tumor tissue, taken at baseline. The J gene is TRBJ1-1, the V gene TRBV6-5, with TRBD1 matching 10 bases. CDR3 in amino acids: CASQTGGAGDTEAFF. CDR3 nucleotides: TGTGCCAGCCAGACAGGGGGCGCGGGTGACACTGAAGCTTTCTTT.